This T cell receptor beta chain was identified during a study of cytomegalovirus exposure and HLA in healthy donors. The PCR employed 60 Vbeta primers together with 13 Jbeta primers. The assay was immunoSEQ multiplex PCR, and TCRdb's table has in-frame clones only and misses some. The table lists 150,000 to 200,000 clones, about 77% of them singletons. Trimming cost V 0 bases and J 7 bases, with 12 bases left between them. Germline V CDR1 and CDR2: MNHEY, SMNVEV (reference sequence). The CDR3 totals 14 residues. The receptor comes from a man aged 55 to 70 in good health and CMV-seronegative. V is TRBV27 and J is TRBJ1-2; D is unresolved. Material: PBMCs. The CDR3 nucleotides read TGTGCCAGCAGTTTATCACCCGGGGTGGGTGGCTACACCTTC. Its translation: CASSLSPGVGGYTF.